These 9 T cell receptor beta chains were all obtained from the same sample, sequenced in a study of graft-versus-host responses after intestinal transplantation. Produced via immunoSEQ multiplex PCR; TCRdb's table is partial and in-frame only. The repertoire holds some 41,000 clones, about 90% seen once, with over 6% in the top ten. Sequenced material: PBMCs, taken about nine months after transplant. Every receptor here comes from a human patient who received an intestinal transplant, so some T cells may come from the graft donor.

V usage is TRBV28 and J usage is TRBJ1-3; no definite D call. CDR3 length: 14 amino acids. CDR1 is MDHEN and CDR2 is SYDVKM in the germline V gene. Trimming took 6 bases from V and 0 from J, leaving 9 bases between them. As DNA, the CDR3 is TGTGCCAGCAGGCCAGGAGGCTCTGGAAACACCATATATTTT. Translation gives CASRPGGSGNTIYF.

V usage is TRBV15 and J usage is TRBJ2-1; possible D gene TRBD2, 5 bases. Germline V CDR1 and CDR2: LNHNV, YYDKDF (reference sequence). The V and J ends lost 1 base and 7 bases respectively, with 5 bases between them. This CDR3 comprises 12 residues. The CDR3 DNA reads as TGTGCCACCAGCAGAGGACTAAATGAGCAGTTCTTC. Encoded protein: CATSRGLNEQFF. Drawing the rest from reference TRBV15 and TRBJ2-1, the complete variable domain is DAMVIQNPRYQVTQFGKPVTLSCSQTLNHNVMYWYQQKSSQAPKLLFHYYDKDFNNEADTPDNFQSRRPNTSFCFLDIRSPGLGDTAMYLCATSRGLNEQFFGPGTRLTVL.

This chain joins TRBV5-1 and TRBJ2-2, with D uncertain. Trimming cost V 4 bases and J 3 bases, with 13 bases left between them. The CDR3 covers 15 residues. CDR1 SGHRS and CDR2 YFSETQ come from the germline V gene. CDR3 loop: CASSPQSADTGELFF. For the CDR3, the DNA is TGCGCCAGCAGCCCCCAGTCGGCCGACACCGGGGAGCTGTTTTTT.

The DNA of the CDR3 is TGTGCCAGCTCACTAGCTAGTACCGACTACGAGCAGTACTTC. Its translation: CASSLASTDYEQYF. The chain joins TRBV18 to TRBJ2-7; D gene uncertain. Trimming left V 4 bases short and J 3 bases short, with 13 bases between. Germline assignment: CDR1 KGHSH and CDR2 LQKENI. The CDR3 extends over 14 amino acids.

V gene TRBV5-1 combines with J gene TRBJ1-2; TRBD1 matches at 7 bases. After removal of 0 bases from V and 4 bases from J, the junction contained 6 bases not matched to a gene. The CDR3 is 15 amino acids. CDR1 is SGHRS and CDR2 is YFSETQ in the germline V gene. This chain's CDR3 is CASSLAYRDSYGYTF. CDR3 DNA: TGCGCCAGCAGCTTGGCCTACCGGGACAGCTATGGCTACACCTTC.

The DNA of the CDR3 is TGTGCCAGCAGCGTAGCCACCACACTGACCGGAAACACCATATATTTT. Protein product: CASSVATTLTGNTIYF. V is TRBV9 and J is TRBJ1-3, with D unclear. The germline CDR1 and CDR2 sequences are SGDLS and YYNGEE. This CDR3 is 16 amino acids long. Deletions cut 0 bases from V and 4 bases from J, with 14 bases between.

The chain joins TRBV6-4 to TRBJ2-5; D is undetermined. CDR3 length equals 15 residues. Germline V CDR1 and CDR2: MRHNA, SNTAGT. Deletions cut 6 bases from V and 4 bases from J, with 18 bases between. CDR3 sequence (DNA): TGTGCCAGCAGCGTGGACCCGGGTGGGATAGAGACCCAGTACTTC. This gives the protein CASSVDPGGIETQYF.

The chain combines TRBV15 with TRBJ1-3; D perhaps matches TRBD1 (5 bases). The length of the CDR3 is 15 residues. Germline loops: CDR1 LNHNV, CDR2 YYDKDF (reference sequence). Trimming cost V 0 bases and J 2 bases, with 8 bases left between them. The CDR3 DNA reads TGTGCCACCAGCAGAGACAGGGACCCTGGAAACACCATATATTTT. It is translated as CATSRDRDPGNTIYF.

The chain carries TRBV5-1 and TRBJ2-2, with D tentatively TRBD1 or TRBD2 (7 bases each). Germline V gives CDR1 SGHRS, CDR2 YFSETQ. The V end was cut by 4 bases, the J end by 7 bases, with 29 bases between. This CDR3 region has 19 residues. The CDR3 sequence: CASSPHLTGAGERNGELFF. CDR3 sequence (DNA): TGCGCCAGCAGCCCCCATCTTACAGGGGCGGGGGAACGGAACGGGGAGCTGTTTTTT.